The clone carrying this TCR beta chain was seen a handful of times. This CDR3 has 15 residues. The J segment lost 6 bases and the V segment lost 3 bases, leaving 8 bases of the junction unmatched. CDR1 and CDR2 (germline): LNHDA, SQIVND (reference sequence). All patients experienced relapse after autologous stem cell transplantation, and brentuximab vedotin exposure was variable. The data belong to a study of PD-1 blockade in classical Hodgkin lymphoma. TCRdb's copy holds only in-frame clones and misses some; the assay was immunoSEQ multiplex PCR. The sample lists some 84,000 clones; 80% to 95% were seen once.

The source is a human donor with classical Hodgkin lymphoma. This chain joins TRBV19 and TRBJ2-7; 10 bases agree with TRBD2. The specimen comprised peripheral blood mononuclear cells (PBMCs), sampled before the second cycle of nivolumab. This CDR3 reads CASSISSLAGVEQYF. The CDR3 nucleotides are TGTGCCAGTAGTATCTCTTCGCTAGCGGGAGTCGAGCAGTACTTC. The whole variable domain, remainder taken from reference TRBV19 and TRBJ2-7, is DGGITQSPKYLFRKEGQNVTLSCEQNLNHDAMYWYRQDPGQGLRLIYYSQIVNDFQKGDIAEGYSVSREKKESFPLTVTSAQKNPTAFYLCASSISSLAGVEQYFGPGTRLTVT.